The 23 T cell receptor beta chains given below trace back to one sample, sequenced in a study of T cells after posttransplantation cyclophosphamide. TCRdb keeps only in-frame clones here, not all; method: immunoSEQ multiplex PCR. The sample records tens of thousands of clones, about 86% being singletons. The sample comprised PBMCs. These receptors all stem from a man younger than 40 with a blood cancer, CMV-positive, and with a related stem cell donor.

The V call is TRBV9, the J call TRBJ2-3; TRBD2 might be the D (5 bases). The CDR3 is made up of 14 amino acids. Trimming removed 4 bases from V and 6 bases from J, with 15 bases in between. CDR1 and CDR2 from the germline V gene are SGDLS and YYNGEE. Here the CDR3 DNA reads TGTGCCAGCAGCCCCCGGACTGTGGGGGATACGCAGTATTTT. Its translation: CASSPRTVGDTQYF.

The chain couples TRBV6-1 to TRBJ2-2, with 7 bases fitting TRBD2. The CDR3 length is 17 residues. V was clipped by 2 bases and J by 6 bases; unmatched bases: 12. Germline loops: CDR1 MNHNS, CDR2 SASEGT. As DNA, the CDR3 is TGTGCCAGCAGTGAAAGTTGGGGGAGGGCCGGTTCCGGGGAGCTGTTTTTT. Amino acid sequence: CASSESWGRAGSGELFF.

Of note for this clone: Its ends do not fully match the called genes, so a read error is possible. This rearrangement joins TRBV4-3 to TRBJ2-4; D perhaps matches TRBD1 (6 bases). The CDR3 spans 15 residues. CDR1 is LGHNA, CDR2 YSLEER, per germline. CDR3 protein: CASSQQQGGKSIQYF. CDR3 nucleotide sequence: TGCGCCAGCAGCCAACAACAGGGTGGCAAAAGCATTCAGTACTTC.

The V gene is TRBV10-3, the J gene TRBJ1-1; TRBD1 matches 9 bases. Germline trimming cut 9 bases from V and 6 bases from J; bases unmatched to any gene: 2. Germline CDR1 is ENHRY and CDR2 is SYGVKD. This CDR3 spans 11 amino acids. The CDR3 region has the DNA TGTGCCATAACAGGGGGCTCTGAAGCTTTCTTT. This encodes CAITGGSEAFF.

The chain employs TRBV29-1 and TRBJ1-1; D is unclear. CDR1 and CDR2 from the germline V gene are SQVTM and ANQGSEA. This CDR3 comprises 13 residues. V lost 4 bases and J 8 bases, leaving 17 bases between the germline ends. The chain's CDR3 is CSVGSGGPPEAFF. The DNA for the CDR3 is TGCAGCGTTGGTAGCGGCGGCCCGCCCGAAGCTTTCTTT.

The rearrangement joins TRBV11-3 to TRBJ2-3; possible D gene TRBD2, 5 bases. V was cut by 1 base and J by 0 bases, with 11 bases left in between. The CDR3 consists of 16 residues. The V gene's germline CDR1 is SGHNT and CDR2 YENEEA. CDR3 nucleotide sequence: TGTGCCAGCAGCTTAGCCCGGGGAGCCAGCACAGATACGCAGTATTTT. This codes for CASSLARGASTDTQYF.

The CDR3 region is CASSSAGPGELFF. In DNA form, the CDR3 reads TGTGCCAGCAGCTCAGCGGGGCCCGGGGAGCTGTTTTTT. The rearrangement uses TRBV7-3 and TRBJ2-2, with 7 nucleotides matching TRBD2. V was clipped by 4 bases and J by 6 bases; unmatched bases: 2. The CDR3 covers 13 residues. From germline, CDR1 is SGHTA and CDR2 FQGTGA.

The gene calls are TRBV18 and TRBJ2-1; tentative D call: TRBD1 (6 bases). From germline, CDR1 is KGHSH and CDR2 LQKENI. Deletions cut 0 bases from V and 6 bases from J, with 9 bases between. This CDR3 region has 14 residues. The CDR3 reads CASSPPGRGNEQFF. CDR3 nucleotide sequence: TGTGCCAGCTCACCACCGGGCAGGGGCAATGAGCAGTTCTTC. Using reference TRBV18 and TRBJ2-1 for the parts outside the CDR3, the full variable domain is NAGVMQNPRHLVRRRGQEARLRCSPMKGHSHVYWYRQLPEEGLKFMVYLQKENIIDESGMPKERFSAEFPKEGPSILRIQQVVRGDSAAYFCASSPPGRGNEQFFGPGTRLTVL.

This chain joins TRBV7-9 and TRBJ2-1; TRBD2 agrees at 9 bases. Germline V gene sequence: CDR1 SEHNR, CDR2 FQNEAQ (reference sequence). V was clipped by 5 bases and J by 9 bases; unmatched bases: 14. This CDR3 spans 16 amino acids. CDR3 amino acids: CASSPGASGIASEQFF. In DNA, the CDR3 is TGTGCCAGCAGCCCCGGGGCTAGCGGGATAGCCAGTGAGCAGTTCTTC.

This rearrangement joins TRBV29-1 to TRBJ2-1; 8 nucleotides agree with TRBD2. CDR3 length: 15 residues. Germline V gene lookup returns CDR1 SQVTM and CDR2 ANQGSEA. V lost 3 bases and J lost 0; bases outside the gene matches: 4. CDR3: CSVDTSGNSYNEQFF. The CDR3 DNA reads TGCAGCGTTGATACTAGCGGCAACTCCTACAATGAGCAGTTCTTC.

This clone was seen a few times. This sequence joins TRBV5-5 and TRBJ1-4; 9 bases fit TRBD1. The CDR3 length is 18 residues. Germline V CDR1 and CDR2: SGHKS, YYEKEE (reference sequence). V trimming: 4 bases; J trimming: 1 base; junction bases outside the gene matches: 11. CDR3 protein: CASSLLPGQGVTNEKLFF. CDR3 DNA: TGTGCCAGCAGCCTACTACCGGGACAGGGTGTAACTAATGAAAAACTGTTTTTT.

V gene TRBV5-6 combines with J gene TRBJ2-5; 11 nucleotides line up with TRBD2. TRBJ2-7 explains the end of the DNA better; the J call may be wrong. CDR1 is SGHDT, CDR2 YYEEEE, per germline. The CDR3 is 18 residues long. The CDR3 DNA reads TGTGCCAGCAGCTCTTGGGGGATAGCGGGAGGGCCGACCTACGAGCAGTACTTC. It translates to CASSSWGIAGGPTYEQYF.

The chain is built from TRBV30 and TRBJ1-2; D might be TRBD1 (5 bases). The V and J ends lost 0 bases and 3 bases respectively, with 17 bases between them. From germline, CDR1 is GTSNPN and CDR2 SVGIG (reference sequence). The length of the CDR3 is 16 residues. The CDR3 region has the DNA TGTGCCTGGAGTGTAGGGGTTGGAGGGCCTGACTATGGCTACACCTTC. It codes for CAWSVGVGGPDYGYTF. Full variable domain (rest looked up from reference TRBV30 and TRBJ1-2): SQTIHQWPATLVQPVGSPLSLECTVEGTSNPNLYWYRQAAGRGLQLLFYSVGIGQISSEVPQNLSASRPQDRQFILSSKKLLLSDSGFYLCAWSVGVGGPDYGYTFGSGTRLTVV.

The gene calls are TRBV27 and TRBJ2-4, with D possibly matching TRBD2 (5 bases). There are 14 residues in the CDR3. The V end was cut by 4 bases, the J end by 0 bases, with 7 bases between. CDR1 MNHEY and CDR2 SMNVEV come from the germline V gene (reference sequence). The DNA of the CDR3 is TGTGCCAGCAGTTCCGGGGTAGCCAAAAACATTCAGTACTTC. Its translation is CASSSGVAKNIQYF.

The CDR3 DNA follows: TGCGCCAGCAGCCGGACTCCCTACGAGCAGTACTTC. Protein: CASSRTPYEQYF. The V call is TRBV23-1, the J call TRBJ2-7, with a tentative D call TRBD2 (5 bases). TRBV23-1 is marked as an open reading frame, function uncertain. V was cut by 6 bases and J by 2 bases, with 8 bases left in between. This CDR3 has 12 residues.

The chain recombines TRBV29-1 with TRBJ2-7; 8 bases fit TRBD1. CDR1 and CDR2 from the germline V gene are SQVTM and ANQGSEA. This CDR3 has 13 amino acids. V lost 4 bases to trimming and J lost 6 bases; unmatched junction nucleotides: 8. CDR3 coding DNA: TGCAGCGTTGGGCGACAGGGGTCTCTCGAGCAGTACTTC. Translating gives CSVGRQGSLEQYF.

This clone was detected a few times. The chain uses TRBV14 and TRBJ2-1; 8 bases align to TRBD2. Germline lookup yields CDR1 SGHDN and CDR2 FVKESK. The V and J ends lost 4 bases and 7 bases, in that order; junction bases with no gene match: 3. There are 13 residues in the CDR3. The CDR3 coding sequence is TGTGCCAGCAGCCCCTCTAGCGGGAATGAGCAGTTCTTC. Translating it yields CASSPSSGNEQFF.

This clone was observed a few times. J is TRBJ1-1 and V is TRBV6-5; TRBD1 agrees at 7 bases. With 8 bases clipped from V and 10 bases from J, the junction kept 13 bases outside the gene matches. Germline values: CDR1 MNHEY, CDR2 SVGAGI. The CDR3 is 13 amino acids. The CDR3 DNA is TGTGCCAGCTCCTTGGGGGGCCGACAGGGAGCTTTCTTT. This gives the protein CASSLGGRQGAFF.

V and J are TRBV11-3 and TRBJ2-7; the D is unclear. From germline, CDR1 is SGHNT and CDR2 YENEEA. This CDR3 has 11 residues. Trimming left V 4 bases short and J 5 bases short, with 6 bases between. This CDR3 reads CASSYVDEQYF. In nucleotides, the CDR3 is TGTGCCAGCAGCTATGTCGACGAGCAGTACTTC. Full variable domain (remainder filled in from reference TRBV11-3 and TRBJ2-7): EAGVVQSPRYKIIEKKQPVAFWCNPISGHNTLYWYLQNLGQGPELLIRYENEEAVDDSQLPKDRFSAERLKGVDSTLKIQPAELGDSAVYLCASSYVDEQYFGPGTRLTVT.

This clone was detected only once. The J gene is TRBJ2-3, the V gene TRBV30; D gene uncertain. The CDR3 is 11 residues long. Deletions cut 5 bases from V and 2 bases from J, with 5 bases between. Germline values: CDR1 GTSNPN, CDR2 SVGIG (reference sequence). The CDR3 region is CAWSLTDTQYF. CDR3 coding DNA: TGTGCCTGGTCACTCACAGATACGCAGTATTTT.

V gene TRBV5-5 combines with J gene TRBJ1-3; D remains ambiguous. This CDR3 is 18 amino acids long. V was shortened by 1 base and J by 0 bases, with 17 bases between the two germline ends. The germline V gene has CDR1 SGHKS and CDR2 YYEKEE (reference sequence). The CDR3 sequence is CASSLSPFYTSSGNTIYF. The CDR3 DNA reads TGTGCCAGCAGCTTGTCGCCGTTTTATACAAGCTCTGGAAACACCATATATTTT.

The V gene is TRBV19, the J gene TRBJ2-7; 10 bases are shared with TRBD1. Losses at the gene ends were 5 bases for V and 7 bases for J; bases not matched to a gene: 8. This CDR3 contains 14 residues. CDR1 and CDR2 from the germline V gene are LNHDA and SQIVND (reference sequence). The CDR3 nucleotides are TGTGCCAGTAGTCTACGACAGGGGGCTAGGGAGCAGTACTTC. Amino acids: CASSLRQGAREQYF.

This rearrangement joins TRBV29-1 to TRBJ2-7; TRBD1 matches at 9 bases. The germline CDR1 and CDR2 sequences are SQVTM and ANQGSEA. This CDR3 spans 15 amino acids. V shed 5 bases, J shed 0 bases, and the junction held 8 bases outside the gene matches. The CDR3 protein is CSVKWEGQGSYEQYF. CDR3 nucleotides: TGCAGCGTTAAATGGGAGGGACAGGGCTCCTACGAGCAGTACTTC.